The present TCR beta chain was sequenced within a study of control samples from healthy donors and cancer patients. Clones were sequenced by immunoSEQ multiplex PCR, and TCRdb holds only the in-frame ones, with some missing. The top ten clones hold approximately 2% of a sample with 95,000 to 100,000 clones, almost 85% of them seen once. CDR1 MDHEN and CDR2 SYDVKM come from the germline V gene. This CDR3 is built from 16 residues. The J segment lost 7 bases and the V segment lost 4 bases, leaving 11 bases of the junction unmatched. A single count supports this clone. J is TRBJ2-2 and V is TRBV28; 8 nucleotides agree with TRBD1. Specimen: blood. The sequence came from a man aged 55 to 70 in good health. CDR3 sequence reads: CASSWGTGQPGGELFF. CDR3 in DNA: TGTGCCAGCAGTTGGGGGACAGGCCAACCCGGCGGGGAGCTGTTTTTT.